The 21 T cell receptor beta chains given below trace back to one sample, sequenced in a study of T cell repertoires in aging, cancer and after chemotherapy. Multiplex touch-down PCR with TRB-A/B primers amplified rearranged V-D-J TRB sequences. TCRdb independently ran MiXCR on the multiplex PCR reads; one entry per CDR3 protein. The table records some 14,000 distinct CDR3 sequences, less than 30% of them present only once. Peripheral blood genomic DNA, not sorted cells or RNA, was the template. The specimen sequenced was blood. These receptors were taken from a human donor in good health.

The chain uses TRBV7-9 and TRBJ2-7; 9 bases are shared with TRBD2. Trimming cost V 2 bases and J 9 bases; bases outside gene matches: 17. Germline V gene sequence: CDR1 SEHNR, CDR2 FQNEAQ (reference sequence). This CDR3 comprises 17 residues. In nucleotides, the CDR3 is TGTGCCAGCAGCTTAAGGGGGGGTGGGACTAGCTTCTCCGTGCAGTACTTC. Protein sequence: CASSLRGGGTSFSVQYF.

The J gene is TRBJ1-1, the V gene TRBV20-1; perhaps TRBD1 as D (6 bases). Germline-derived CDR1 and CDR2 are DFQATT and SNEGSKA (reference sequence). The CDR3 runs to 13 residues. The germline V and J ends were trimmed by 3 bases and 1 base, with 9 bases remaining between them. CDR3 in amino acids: CSARPTGNTEAFF. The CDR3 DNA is TGCAGTGCTAGGCCGACAGGGAACACTGAAGCTTTCTTT.

The CDR3 sequence: CASSLSESNEKLFF. The CDR3 nucleotides read TGTGCCAGCAGCTTGTCAGAATCTAATGAAAAACTGTTTTTT. The chain carries TRBV5-8 and TRBJ1-4, with unresolved D. V gave up 1 base and J gave up 3 bases, with 7 bases separating them. CDR3 length equals 14 residues. Germline CDR1 SGHTS, CDR2 YDEGEE.

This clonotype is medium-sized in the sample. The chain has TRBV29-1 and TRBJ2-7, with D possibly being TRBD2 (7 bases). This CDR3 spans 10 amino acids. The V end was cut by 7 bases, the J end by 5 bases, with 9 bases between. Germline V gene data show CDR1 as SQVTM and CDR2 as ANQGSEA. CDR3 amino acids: CSAGGHEQYF. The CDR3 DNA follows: TGCAGCGCGGGGGGCCACGAGCAGTACTTC.

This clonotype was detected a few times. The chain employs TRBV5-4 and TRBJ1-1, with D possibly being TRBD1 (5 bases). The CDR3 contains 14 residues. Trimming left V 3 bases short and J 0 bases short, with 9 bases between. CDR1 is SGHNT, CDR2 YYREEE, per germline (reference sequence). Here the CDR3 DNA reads TGTGCCAGCAGCTCCAGGGCCATGAACACTGAAGCTTTCTTT. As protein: CASSSRAMNTEAFF.

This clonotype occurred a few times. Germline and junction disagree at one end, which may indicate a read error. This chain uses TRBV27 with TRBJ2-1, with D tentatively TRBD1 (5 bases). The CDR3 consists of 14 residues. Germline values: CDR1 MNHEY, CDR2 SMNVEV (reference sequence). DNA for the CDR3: TGTGCCAGCAGTCTTCGACAGTCCTTCAATGAGCAGTTCTTC. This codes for CASSLRQSFNEQFF.

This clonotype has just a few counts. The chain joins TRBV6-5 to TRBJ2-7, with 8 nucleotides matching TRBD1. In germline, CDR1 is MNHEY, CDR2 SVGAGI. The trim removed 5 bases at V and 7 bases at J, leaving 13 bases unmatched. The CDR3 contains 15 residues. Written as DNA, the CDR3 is TGTGCCAGCAGTAATTTGGACAGGGACCTACGGGAGCAGTACTTC. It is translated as CASSNLDRDLREQYF.

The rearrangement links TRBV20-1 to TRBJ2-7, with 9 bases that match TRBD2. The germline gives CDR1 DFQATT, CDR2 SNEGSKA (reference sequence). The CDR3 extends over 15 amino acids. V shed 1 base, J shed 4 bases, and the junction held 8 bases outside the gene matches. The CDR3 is CSARVKRGVWYEQYF. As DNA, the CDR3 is TGCAGTGCTAGAGTCAAGCGGGGGGTCTGGTACGAGCAGTACTTC.

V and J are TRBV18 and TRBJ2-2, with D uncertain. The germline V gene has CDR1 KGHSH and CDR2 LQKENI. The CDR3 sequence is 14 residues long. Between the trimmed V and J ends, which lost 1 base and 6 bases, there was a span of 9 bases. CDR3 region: CASSPLERSGELFF. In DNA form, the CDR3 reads TGTGCCAGCTCACCACTAGAAAGGTCCGGGGAGCTGTTTTTT.

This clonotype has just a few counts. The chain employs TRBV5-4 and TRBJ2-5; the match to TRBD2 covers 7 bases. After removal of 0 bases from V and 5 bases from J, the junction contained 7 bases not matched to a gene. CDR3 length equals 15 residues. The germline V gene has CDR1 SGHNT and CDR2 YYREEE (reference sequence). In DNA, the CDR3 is TGTGCCAGCAGCTTGGCGACTAGCTTGGAGGAGACCCAGTACTTC. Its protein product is CASSLATSLEETQYF.

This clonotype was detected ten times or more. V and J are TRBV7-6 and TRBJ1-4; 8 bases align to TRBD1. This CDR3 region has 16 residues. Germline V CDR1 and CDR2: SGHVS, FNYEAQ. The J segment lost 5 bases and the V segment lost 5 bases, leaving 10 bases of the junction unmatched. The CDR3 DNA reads TGTGCCAGCAGCAAGACAGGGGATGTACTAAATGAAAAACTGTTTTTT. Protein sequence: CASSKTGDVLNEKLFF.

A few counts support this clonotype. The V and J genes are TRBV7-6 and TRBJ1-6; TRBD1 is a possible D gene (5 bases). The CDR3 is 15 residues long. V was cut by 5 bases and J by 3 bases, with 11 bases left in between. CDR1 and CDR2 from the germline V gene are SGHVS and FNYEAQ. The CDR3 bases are TGTGCCAGCAGCGCCGGGACGGGCTATAATTCACCCCTCCACTTT. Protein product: CASSAGTGYNSPLHF.

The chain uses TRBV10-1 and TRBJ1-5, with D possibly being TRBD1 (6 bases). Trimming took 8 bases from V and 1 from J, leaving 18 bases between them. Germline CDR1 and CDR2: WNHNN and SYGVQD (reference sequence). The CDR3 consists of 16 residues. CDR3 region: CASPGGGGWSNQPQHF. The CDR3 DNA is TGCGCCAGCCCAGGCGGGGGCGGGTGGAGCAATCAGCCCCAGCATTTT.

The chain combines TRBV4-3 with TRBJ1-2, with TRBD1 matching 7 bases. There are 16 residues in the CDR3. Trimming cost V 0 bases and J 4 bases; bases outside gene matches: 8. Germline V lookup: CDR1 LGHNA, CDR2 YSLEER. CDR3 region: CASSQDHNRGSYGYTF. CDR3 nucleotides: TGCGCCAGCAGCCAAGATCACAACAGGGGAAGCTATGGCTACACCTTC.

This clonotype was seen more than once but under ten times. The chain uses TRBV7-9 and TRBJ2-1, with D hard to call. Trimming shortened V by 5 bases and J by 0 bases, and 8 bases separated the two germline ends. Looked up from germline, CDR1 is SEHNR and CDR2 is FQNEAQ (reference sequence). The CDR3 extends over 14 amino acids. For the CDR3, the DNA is TGTGCCAGCAGCCAAAGAAGCTCCTACAATGAGCAGTTCTTC. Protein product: CASSQRSSYNEQFF.

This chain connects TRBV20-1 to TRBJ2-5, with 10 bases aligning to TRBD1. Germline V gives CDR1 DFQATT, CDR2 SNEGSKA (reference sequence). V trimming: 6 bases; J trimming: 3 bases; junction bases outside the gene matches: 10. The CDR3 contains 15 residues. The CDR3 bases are TGCAGTGCATTATTACCGACAGGGGGCGAAGAGACCCAGTACTTC. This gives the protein CSALLPTGGEETQYF.

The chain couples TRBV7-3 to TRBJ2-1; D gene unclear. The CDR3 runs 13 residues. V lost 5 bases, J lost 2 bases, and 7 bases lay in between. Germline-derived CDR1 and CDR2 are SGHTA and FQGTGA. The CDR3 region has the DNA TGTGCCAGCAGCCCCAGCCCCTACAATGAGCAGTTCTTC. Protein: CASSPSPYNEQFF.

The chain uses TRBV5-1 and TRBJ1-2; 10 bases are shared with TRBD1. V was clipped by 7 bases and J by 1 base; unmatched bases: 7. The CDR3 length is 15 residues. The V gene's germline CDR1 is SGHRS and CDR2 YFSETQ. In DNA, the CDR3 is TGCGCCAGCGGGGGACAGGGGTCGAATAACTATGGCTACACCTTC. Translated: CASGGQGSNNYGYTF.

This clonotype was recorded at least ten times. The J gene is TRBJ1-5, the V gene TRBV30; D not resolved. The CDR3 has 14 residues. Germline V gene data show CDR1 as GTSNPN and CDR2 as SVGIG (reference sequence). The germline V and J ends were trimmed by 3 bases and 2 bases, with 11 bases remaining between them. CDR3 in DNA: TGTGCCTGGAGCTATTTAGGAGGCAATCAGCCCCAGCATTTT. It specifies CAWSYLGGNQPQHF.

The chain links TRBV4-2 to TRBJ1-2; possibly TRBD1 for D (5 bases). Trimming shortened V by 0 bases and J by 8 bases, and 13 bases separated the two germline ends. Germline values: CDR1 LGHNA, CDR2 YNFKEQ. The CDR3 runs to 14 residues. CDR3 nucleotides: TGTGCCAGCAGCCAAGAGGCAGGGCCTGACGGCTACACCTTC. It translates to CASSQEAGPDGYTF.

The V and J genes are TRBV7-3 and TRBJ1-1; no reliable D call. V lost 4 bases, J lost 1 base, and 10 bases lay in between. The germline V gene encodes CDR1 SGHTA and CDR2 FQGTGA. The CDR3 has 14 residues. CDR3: CASSSHKGNTEAFF. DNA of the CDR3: TGTGCCAGCAGCTCCCACAAGGGGAACACTGAAGCTTTCTTT.